This TCR beta chain was obtained from a study of T cell repertoires in cytomegalovirus infection. Study at large: Based on public TCR beta signatures, there were indications of CMV infection and of a matching HLA type. Points from the study as a whole: The study found HLA-C-restricted CMV-specific TCR beta clonotypes dominating the ex vivo response. Public TCR beta family frequency separated CMV-and-HLA carriers, including in an independent cohort.

On this clonotype itself: Its cognate antigen is unknown.

TCRdb reprocessed the reads via MiXCR and lists one record per CDR3 protein. The table has more than 350,000 distinct CDR3 sequences, approximately 32% seen once. The clonotype comes from a human donor in good health (CMV status not recorded). Some clones in this sample may be carry-over from other donors' samples. Input material: PBMCs.

As DNA, the CDR3 is TGTGCCAGCAGCTGGACCCGGGGGTTGGGGAGCTCCTATAATTCACCCCTCCACTTT. Its translation: CASSWTRGLGSSYNSPLHF. The J gene is TRBJ1-6, the V gene TRBV5-4; the D gene is possibly TRBD1 (5 bases). Germline V gives CDR1 SGHNT, CDR2 YYREEE (reference sequence). The V and J ends lost 3 bases and 0 bases respectively, with 19 bases between them. This CDR3 is 19 amino acids long.